The T cell receptor beta chain described here comes from a study of cytomegalovirus exposure and HLA in healthy donors. Notes on the study in general: Many donors carried some public TCRs, although rarity characterized most TCR sequences.

Sequenced by immunoSEQ multiplex PCR; TCRdb stores in-frame clones only, minus some. The sample holds 220,000 or so clones, over 80% seen once. A single count supports this clone. Its antigen is still unknown. This CDR3 is 12 amino acids long. The germline V and J ends were trimmed by 7 bases and 7 bases, with 17 bases remaining between them. Germline V gene lookup returns CDR1 SQVTM and CDR2 ANQGSEA. The rearrangement uses TRBV29-1 and TRBJ2-7; D perhaps matches TRBD2 (6 bases). Material: PBMCs. This clonotype was obtained from a woman between 25 and 40 years old in good health and CMV-seropositive. This CDR3 reads CSGGAQLAEQYF. CDR3 DNA sequence: TGCAGCGGCGGGGCGCAATTGGCTGAGCAGTACTTC.